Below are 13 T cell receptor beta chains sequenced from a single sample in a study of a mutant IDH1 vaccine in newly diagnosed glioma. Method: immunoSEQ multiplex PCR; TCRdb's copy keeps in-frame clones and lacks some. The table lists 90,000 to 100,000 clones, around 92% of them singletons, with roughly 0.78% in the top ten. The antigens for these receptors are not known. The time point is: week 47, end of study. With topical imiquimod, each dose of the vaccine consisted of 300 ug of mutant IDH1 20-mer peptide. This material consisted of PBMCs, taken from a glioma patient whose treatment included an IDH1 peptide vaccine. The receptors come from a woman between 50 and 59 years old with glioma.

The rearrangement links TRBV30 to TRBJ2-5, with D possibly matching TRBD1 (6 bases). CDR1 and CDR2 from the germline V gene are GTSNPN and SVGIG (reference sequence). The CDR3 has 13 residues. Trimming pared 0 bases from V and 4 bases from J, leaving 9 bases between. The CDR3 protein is CAWSVGTLETQYF. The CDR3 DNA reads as TGTGCCTGGAGTGTAGGGACACTAGAGACCCAGTACTTC.

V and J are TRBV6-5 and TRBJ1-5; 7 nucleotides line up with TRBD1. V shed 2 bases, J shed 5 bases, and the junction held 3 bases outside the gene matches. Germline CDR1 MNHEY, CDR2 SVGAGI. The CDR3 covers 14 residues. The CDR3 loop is CASSYGTADQPQHF. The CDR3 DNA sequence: TGTGCCAGCAGTTACGGGACAGCAGATCAGCCCCAGCATTTT.

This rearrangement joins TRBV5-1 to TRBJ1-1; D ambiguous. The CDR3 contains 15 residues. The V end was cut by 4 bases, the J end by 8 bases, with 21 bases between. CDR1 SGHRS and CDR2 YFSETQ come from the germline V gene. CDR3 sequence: CASSPAVGRKVEAFF. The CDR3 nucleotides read TGCGCCAGCAGCCCGGCGGTAGGGAGGAAGGTGGAAGCTTTCTTT.

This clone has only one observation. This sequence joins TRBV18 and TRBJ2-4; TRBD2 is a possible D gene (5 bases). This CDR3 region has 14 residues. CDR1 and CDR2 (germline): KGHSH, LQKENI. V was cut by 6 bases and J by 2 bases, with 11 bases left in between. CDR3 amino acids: CASSLDSTKNIQYF. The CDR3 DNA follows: TGTGCCAGCTCCTTGGACTCGACCAAAAACATTCAGTACTTC.

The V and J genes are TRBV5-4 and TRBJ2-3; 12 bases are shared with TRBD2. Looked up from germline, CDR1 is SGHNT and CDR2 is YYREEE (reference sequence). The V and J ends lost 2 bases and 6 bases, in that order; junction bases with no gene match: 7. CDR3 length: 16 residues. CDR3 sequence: CASSFPGLAGYDTQYF. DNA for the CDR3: TGTGCCAGCAGCTTCCCCGGACTAGCGGGATATGATACGCAGTATTTT.

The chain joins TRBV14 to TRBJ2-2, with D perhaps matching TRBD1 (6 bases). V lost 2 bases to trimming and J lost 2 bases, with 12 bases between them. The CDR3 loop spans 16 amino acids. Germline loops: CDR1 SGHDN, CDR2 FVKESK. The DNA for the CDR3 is TGTGCCAGCAGCCAACTCCGGGACACCAACACCGGGGAGCTGTTTTTT. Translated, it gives CASSQLRDTNTGELFF.

The CDR3 coding sequence is TGTGCCAGCATCCTCCGCCTGAGCGGGAGGGTCGGTGAGCAGTTCTTC. Translating gives CASILRLSGRVGEQFF. The chain joins TRBV27 to TRBJ2-1; 10 nucleotides line up with TRBD2. The CDR3 is 16 amino acids. V was pared by 7 bases and J by 9 bases, with 15 bases of the junction left unmatched. Per the germline V gene, CDR1 is MNHEY and CDR2 is SMNVEV (reference sequence).

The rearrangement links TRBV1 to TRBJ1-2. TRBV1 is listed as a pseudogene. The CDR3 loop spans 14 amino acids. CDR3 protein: CTSRHGAANYGYTF. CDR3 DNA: TGCACCAGCCGCCACGGGGCCGCTAACTATGGCTACACCTTC.

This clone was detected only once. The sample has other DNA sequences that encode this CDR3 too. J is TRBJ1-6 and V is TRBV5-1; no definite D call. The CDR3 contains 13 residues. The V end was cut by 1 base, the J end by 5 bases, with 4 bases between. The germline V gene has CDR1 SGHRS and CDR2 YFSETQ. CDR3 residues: CASSLTNNSPLHF. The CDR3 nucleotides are TGCGCCAGCAGCTTGACAAATAATTCACCCCTCCACTTT.

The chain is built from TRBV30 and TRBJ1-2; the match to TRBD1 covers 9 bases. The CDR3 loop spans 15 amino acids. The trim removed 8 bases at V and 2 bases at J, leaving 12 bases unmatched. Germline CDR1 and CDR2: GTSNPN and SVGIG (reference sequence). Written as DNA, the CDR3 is TGTGCCCAGTATTCGCCGGGACAGGGAAACTATGGCTACACCTTC. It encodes CAQYSPGQGNYGYTF.

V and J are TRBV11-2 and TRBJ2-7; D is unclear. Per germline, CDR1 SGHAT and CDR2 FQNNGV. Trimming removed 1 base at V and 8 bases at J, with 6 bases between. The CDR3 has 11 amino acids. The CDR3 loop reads CASSLAAKQYF. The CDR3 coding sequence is TGTGCCAGCAGCTTAGCCGCCAAGCAGTACTTC.

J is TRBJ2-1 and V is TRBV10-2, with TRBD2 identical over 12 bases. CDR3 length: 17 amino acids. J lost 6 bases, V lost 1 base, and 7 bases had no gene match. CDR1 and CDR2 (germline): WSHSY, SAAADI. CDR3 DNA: TGCGCCAGCAGTGAGTTACCTAGCGGGAGGGCCCCCAATGAGCAGTTCTTC. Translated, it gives CASSELPSGRAPNEQFF.

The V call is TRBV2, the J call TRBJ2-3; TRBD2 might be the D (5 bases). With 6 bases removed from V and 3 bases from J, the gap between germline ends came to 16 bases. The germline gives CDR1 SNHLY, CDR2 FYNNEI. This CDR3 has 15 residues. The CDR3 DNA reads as TGTGCCAGCAGGCGAGGGCCGTTTGCGACAGATACGCAGTATTTT. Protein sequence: CASRRGPFATDTQYF.